This T cell receptor (beta chain) was identified during a study of radiotherapy plus CTLA-4 blockade in lung cancer. V was clipped by 2 bases and J by 3 bases; unmatched bases: 4. Germline assignment: CDR1 MNHEY and CDR2 SVGAGI. There are 14 residues in the CDR3. Clones were sequenced by immunoSEQ multiplex PCR, and TCRdb holds only the in-frame ones, with some missing. The sample gives about 51,000 clones, 75% to 85% of which show up once; 6.5% to 10% is in the top ten. The source material was peripheral blood, sampled from a patient treated with radiotherapy plus ipilimumab. This TCR came from a human donor with non-small cell lung cancer who had a complete response to radiotherapy plus ipilimumab. V and J are TRBV6-5 and TRBJ2-7, with 7 bases lining up with TRBD2. CDR3 amino acids: CASSYTPGGYEQYF. The CDR3 DNA sequence: TGTGCCAGCAGTTACACCCCGGGGGGCTACGAGCAGTACTTC.